The next 17 T cell receptor beta chains were all read from a single sample in a study of blood T cell repertoires in COVID-19. Libraries were prepared by immunoSEQ multiplex PCR; TCRdb keeps only in-frame clonotypes and omits some of them. The sample shows about 260,000 clones, approximately 89% of them seen only once. The sample taken for sequencing was peripheral blood. The receptors originated from a woman in her sixties or seventies with COVID-19, enrolled during active disease.

The chain links TRBV5-1 to TRBJ2-1; no reliable D call. Germline V gives CDR1 SGHRS, CDR2 YFSETQ. The CDR3 spans 13 residues. V lost 0 bases and J 6 bases, leaving 7 bases between the germline ends. The CDR3 is CASSLANSNEQFF. The CDR3 bases are TGCGCCAGCAGCTTGGCTAACAGCAATGAGCAGTTCTTC. The whole variable domain, filled in from reference TRBV5-1 and TRBJ2-1, reads KAGVTQTPRYLIKTRGQQVTLSCSPISGHRSVSWYQQTPGQGLQFLFEYFSETQRNKGNFPGRFSGRQFSNSRSEMNVSTLELGDSALYLCASSLANSNEQFFGPGTRLTVL.

This chain connects TRBV19 to TRBJ2-2; maybe TRBD2 (6 bases). There are 15 residues in the CDR3. V gave up 6 bases and J gave up 5 bases, with 16 bases separating them. Germline assignment: CDR1 LNHDA and CDR2 SQIVND (reference sequence). The CDR3 reads CASREEGRRTGELFF. The CDR3 coding sequence is TGTGCCAGTAGAGAGGAGGGACGTAGGACCGGGGAGCTGTTTTTT.

The V and J genes are TRBV24-1 and TRBJ2-6; TRBD2 might be the D (6 bases). Germline loops: CDR1 KGHDR, CDR2 SFDVKD. The V end was cut by 2 bases, the J end by 2 bases, with 6 bases between. The CDR3 has 15 amino acids. The DNA for the CDR3 is TGTGCCACCAGTGATTCGGGGGCTGGGGCCAACGTCCTGACTTTC. Protein sequence: CATSDSGAGANVLTF.

V is TRBV11-3 and J is TRBJ2-7; D might be TRBD2 (6 bases). The V end was cut by 5 bases, the J end by 4 bases, with 18 bases between. From germline, CDR1 is SGHNT and CDR2 YENEEA. The CDR3 is 15 amino acids. In DNA, the CDR3 is TGTGCCAGCAGCCCCCGGTGGGGGGACGGATACGAGCAGTACTTC. It encodes CASSPRWGDGYEQYF.

This chain uses TRBV5-1 with TRBJ1-6, with D maybe TRBD1 (5 bases). V lost 4 bases and J 7 bases, leaving 15 bases between the germline ends. Germline CDR1 and CDR2: SGHRS and YFSETQ. CDR3 length: 15 residues. The CDR3 spells CASSPFTGGNSPLHF. CDR3 DNA sequence: TGCGCCAGCAGCCCCTTCACGGGGGGGAATTCACCCCTCCACTTT.

The genes are TRBV30 and TRBJ2-3, with TRBD2 identical over 13 bases. Looked up from germline, CDR1 is GTSNPN and CDR2 is SVGIG (reference sequence). This CDR3 is 17 amino acids long. V was pared by 2 bases and J by 3 bases, with 8 bases of the junction left unmatched. For the CDR3, the DNA is TGTGCCTGGAGTACGGGACTAGCGGGATTGGGGACAGATACGCAGTATTTT. Protein product: CAWSTGLAGLGTDTQYF.

The chain is built from TRBV7-2 and TRBJ1-3; D is possibly TRBD1 (6 bases). The germline V gene has CDR1 SGHTA and CDR2 FQGNSA. The CDR3 contains 15 residues. V dropped 1 base and J dropped 4 bases, with 11 bases sitting between them. CDR3 amino acids: CASSLVEGVGNTIYF. The CDR3, as DNA: TGTGCCAGCAGCTTAGTTGAGGGGGTAGGAAACACCATATATTTT.

The chain employs TRBV5-5 and TRBJ1-4; D gene uncertain. Trimming stripped 4 bases from V and 7 bases from J, with 26 bases between. CDR3 length equals 18 residues. The germline CDR1 and CDR2 sequences are SGHKS and YYEKEE (reference sequence). CDR3 in amino acids: CASSQRIPRLAGGEKLFF. As DNA, the CDR3 is TGTGCCAGCAGCCAAAGAATCCCTCGACTGGCGGGAGGTGAAAAACTGTTTTTT.

In its sample, this clone was seen a few times. The chain is built from TRBV25-1 and TRBJ1-6; no clear D. Germline lookup yields CDR1 MGHDK and CDR2 SYGVNS. CDR3 size: 12 residues. Trimming removed 5 bases at V and 7 bases at J, with 6 bases between. CDR3 sequence (DNA): TGTGCCAGCAGTCTGGGCAATTCACCCCTCCACTTT. This sequence encodes CASSLGNSPLHF.

The CDR3 coding sequence is TGCGCCAGCACCAGGACAGGGGAAGGGAATGAGCAGTTCTTC. This sequence encodes CASTRTGEGNEQFF. The chain couples TRBV5-1 to TRBJ2-1; 9 nucleotides align to TRBD1. Germline CDR1 and CDR2: SGHRS and YFSETQ. J gave up 7 bases and V 6 bases, and 8 bases lay outside the gene matches. There are 14 residues in the CDR3. Based on the CDR3 plus reference TRBV5-1 and TRBJ2-1, the full variable domain is KAGVTQTPRYLIKTRGQQVTLSCSPISGHRSVSWYQQTPGQGLQFLFEYFSETQRNKGNFPGRFSGRQFSNSRSEMNVSTLELGDSALYLCASTRTGEGNEQFFGPGTRLTVL.

The chain joins TRBV27 to TRBJ1-5; perhaps TRBD1 as D (5 bases). The CDR3 spans 13 residues. Trimming took 2 bases from V and 6 from J, leaving 8 bases between them. Germline CDR1 and CDR2: MNHEY and SMNVEV (reference sequence). The DNA of the CDR3 is TGTGCCAGCAGTTTAGACAGACTTCAGCCCCAGCATTTT. Translated: CASSLDRLQPQHF.

The chain couples TRBV6-6 to TRBJ1-1, with D possibly matching TRBD1 (5 bases). Germline V lookup: CDR1 MNHNY, CDR2 SVGAGI (reference sequence). The ends were cut back, 10 bases at V and 4 bases at J, with 13 bases in the middle. This CDR3 comprises 12 residues. The CDR3, as DNA: TGTGCCACCCAAGACAGAGTCACTGAAGCTTTCTTT. Translated: CATQDRVTEAFF.

The chain recombines TRBV11-3 with TRBJ1-6; the D gene is possibly TRBD1 (5 bases). The CDR3 has 17 residues. Germline CDR1 reads SGHNT; CDR2 reads YENEEA. V was cut by 1 base and J by 4 bases, with 14 bases left in between. The CDR3 is CASSLVRSDTYNSPLHF. In DNA form, the CDR3 reads TGTGCCAGCAGCTTAGTCCGATCGGACACGTATAATTCACCCCTCCACTTT.

V is TRBV3-1 (or the pseudogene TRBV3-2) and J is TRBJ2-1, with a weak D call TRBD1 (6 bases). The CDR3 totals 18 residues. Deletions cut 1 base from V and 7 bases from J, with 23 bases between. Germline V lookup: CDR1 LGHDT, CDR2 YNNKEL (reference sequence). The CDR3 coding sequence is TGTGCCAGCAGCCAAGGACGGGCAGGGGACCAGGATTTAAATGAGCAGTTCTTC. Its translation: CASSQGRAGDQDLNEQFF.

This clone was detected only a few times. The chain carries TRBV12-3 or TRBV12-4 and TRBJ1-6, with unresolved D. The CDR3 is 12 amino acids. Trimming removed 6 bases at V and 10 bases at J, with 10 bases between. The CDR3 nucleotides are TGTGCCAGCAGAGCGGGTGGATCACCCCTCCACTTT. This encodes CASRAGGSPLHF.

This clone was observed a handful of times. This rearrangement joins TRBV5-1 to TRBJ1-2; 8 bases align to TRBD1. V lost 6 bases, J lost 3 bases, and 4 bases stayed unmatched. This CDR3 comprises 13 residues. Germline CDR1 reads SGHRS; CDR2 reads YFSETQ. DNA for the CDR3: TGCGCCAGCACAGGGGGCGCGGACTATGGCTACACCTTC. It yields the protein CASTGGADYGYTF.

The chain joins TRBV30 to TRBJ1-5; D is unresolved. The CDR3 has 12 amino acids. CDR1 is GTSNPN and CDR2 is SVGIG in the germline V gene (reference sequence). V gave up 2 bases and J gave up 7 bases, with 9 bases separating them. In DNA, the CDR3 is TGTGCCTGGAGTTACGGAGACCAGCCCCAGCATTTT. It encodes CAWSYGDQPQHF.